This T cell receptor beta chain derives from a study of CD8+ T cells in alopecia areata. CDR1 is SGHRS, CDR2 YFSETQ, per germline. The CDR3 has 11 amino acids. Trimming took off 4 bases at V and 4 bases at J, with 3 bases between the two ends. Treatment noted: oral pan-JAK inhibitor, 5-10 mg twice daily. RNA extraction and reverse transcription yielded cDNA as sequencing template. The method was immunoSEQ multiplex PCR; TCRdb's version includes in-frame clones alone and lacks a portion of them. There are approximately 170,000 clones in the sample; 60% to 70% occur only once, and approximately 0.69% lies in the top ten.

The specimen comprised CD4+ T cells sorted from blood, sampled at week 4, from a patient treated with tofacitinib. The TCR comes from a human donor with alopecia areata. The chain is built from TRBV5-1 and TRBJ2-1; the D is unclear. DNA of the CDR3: TGCGCCAGCAGCCAGTACAATGAGCAGTTCTTC. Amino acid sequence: CASSQYNEQFF. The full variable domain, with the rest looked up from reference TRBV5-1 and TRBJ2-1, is KAGVTQTPRYLIKTRGQQVTLSCSPISGHRSVSWYQQTPGQGLQFLFEYFSETQRNKGNFPGRFSGRQFSNSRSEMNVSTLELGDSALYLCASSQYNEQFFGPGTRLTVL.